The next 10 T cell receptor beta chains were all read from a single sample in a study of stem cell transplantation in POMP-related autoinflammatory disease. Study-level points and caveats: Unique TRB V-J gene pairings were limited in number in patients with PRAID. In patients with PRAID, every analyzed T-cell subset tended to show lower diversity and higher clonality.

Assay: immunoSEQ multiplex PCR; the TCRdb copy retains only in-frame clones and omits some. The table lists roughly 11,000 clones, around 86% of them singletons. What these receptors recognize is not known. The sample consisted of CD8+ T cells from PBMCs, taken before stem cell transplantation. All receptors derive from a human donor with POMP-related autoinflammation and immune dysregulation (PRAID).

This chain's CDR3 is CASSWGNEQFF. DNA for the CDR3: TGCGCCAGCAGCTGGGGGAATGAGCAGTTCTTC. The chain links TRBV4-1 to TRBJ2-1; either TRBD1 or TRBD2 may supply D (5 bases each). This CDR3 region has 11 residues. Germline values: CDR1 MGHRA, CDR2 YSYEKL. V was cut by 5 bases and J by 7 bases, with 6 bases left in between.

The chain carries TRBV30 and TRBJ2-1; 8 bases are a match to TRBD1. Per the germline V gene, CDR1 is GTSNPN and CDR2 is SVGIG (reference sequence). V trimming: 7 bases; J trimming: 0 bases; junction bases outside the gene matches: 11. The CDR3 is 16 residues long. The CDR3 DNA reads TGTGCCTTACACGCACGAGACAGGGGCTCCTACAATGAGCAGTTCTTC. This translates into CALHARDRGSYNEQFF.

This chain uses TRBV4-2 with TRBJ2-5, with D possibly being TRBD2 (6 bases). Germline CDR1 and CDR2: LGHNA and YNFKEQ. The CDR3 is 18 amino acids. The V end was cut by 1 base, the J end by 2 bases, with 20 bases between. The CDR3 DNA follows: TGTGCCAGCAGCCAAGGGGGGTTAGCGGAGTACCTTCAAGAGACCCAGTACTTC. Protein sequence: CASSQGGLAEYLQETQYF.

V is TRBV19 and J is TRBJ2-2; TRBD1 might be the D (5 bases). Germline CDR1 reads LNHDA; CDR2 reads SQIVND (reference sequence). The CDR3 consists of 10 residues. V was cut by 8 bases and J by 11 bases, with 9 bases left in between. Written as DNA, the CDR3 is TGTGCCAGTGGCCAGGGAGAGCTGTTTTTT. Amino acids: CASGQGELFF.

Here the CDR3 reads CASRGDSYEQYF. DNA for the CDR3: TGTGCCAGCAGGGGGGACAGCTACGAGCAGTACTTC. The chain joins TRBV2 to TRBJ2-7; 7 bases line up with TRBD1. The germline CDR1 and CDR2 sequences are SNHLY and FYNNEI. V lost 6 bases, J lost 3 bases, and 2 bases stayed unmatched. This CDR3 is 12 amino acids long.

This chain uses TRBV13 with TRBJ2-3; TRBD1 might be the D (6 bases). Germline CDR1 is PRHDT and CDR2 is FYEKMQ (reference sequence). The CDR3 runs to 16 residues. Trimming left V 3 bases short and J 1 base short, with 14 bases between. CDR3 bases: TGTGCCAGCAGCTTCTACAGGGACGGGGGCACAGATACGCAGTATTTT. This encodes CASSFYRDGGTDTQYF.

The V call is TRBV4-2, the J call TRBJ2-2; D tentatively fits TRBD1 or TRBD2 (5 bases each). Germline loops: CDR1 LGHNA, CDR2 YNFKEQ. Trimming took 3 bases from V and 6 from J, leaving 17 bases between them. This CDR3 region has 16 residues. Here the CDR3 reads CASSQSYEGTSGELFF. The CDR3 nucleotides are TGTGCCAGCAGCCAGTCTTACGAGGGGACCTCCGGGGAGCTGTTTTTT.

The chain links TRBV4-1 to TRBJ2-5, with D perhaps TRBD1 or TRBD2 (6 bases each). Germline V gene data show CDR1 as MGHRA and CDR2 as YSYEKL. The V gene lost 0 bases and the J gene lost 0 bases, with 17 bases spanning the gap. The CDR3 contains 18 residues. The CDR3 spells CASSQDMRDTSNQETQYF. The CDR3 region has the DNA TGCGCCAGCAGCCAAGATATGCGGGACACCAGTAACCAAGAGACCCAGTACTTC.

The chain employs TRBV28 and TRBJ2-1; D not certain. Germline V gives CDR1 MDHEN, CDR2 SYDVKM. This CDR3 is 12 amino acids long. The ends were cut back, 2 bases at V and 4 bases at J, with 3 bases in the middle. This CDR3 reads CASSLGYNEQFF. The CDR3 DNA is TGTGCCAGCAGTTTAGGATACAATGAGCAGTTCTTC.

J is TRBJ2-5 and V is TRBV6-1; either TRBD1 or TRBD2 may supply D (5 bases each). The CDR3 spans 14 residues. V lost 0 bases, J lost 5 bases, and 10 bases lay in between. Germline V gene data show CDR1 as MNHNS and CDR2 as SASEGT. CDR3 loop: CASSEARGAETQYF. The CDR3 DNA reads TGTGCCAGCAGTGAAGCGAGAGGGGCGGAGACCCAGTACTTC.